The next 23 T cell receptor beta chains were all read from a single sample in a study of T cell responses to AZD1222 COVID-19 vaccine. Some clones are missing from TCRdb's copy, which holds only in-frame ones; the method was immunoSEQ multiplex PCR. The sample records about 39,000 clones, about nine tenths being singletons. Sequencing was performed on peripheral blood, taken 28 days after the second dose of the MenACWY control vaccine. These receptors were taken from an adult who received the MenACWY meningococcal vaccine as a control.

This clone has just one count. The chain links TRBV11-2 to TRBJ2-7; 9 nucleotides agree with TRBD2. The V gene end was trimmed by 2 bases and the J gene end by 3 bases; junction bases not matched to a gene: 11. The CDR3 loop spans 17 amino acids. Looked up from germline, CDR1 is SGHAT and CDR2 is FQNNGV. CDR3 in amino acids: CASSLQGLAGLLYEQYF. DNA for the CDR3: TGTGCCAGCAGCTTACAAGGTCTAGCGGGACTTCTCTACGAGCAGTACTTC.

The chain uses TRBV10-2 and TRBJ2-1; the match to TRBD1 covers 10 bases. This CDR3 spans 14 amino acids. Germline lookup yields CDR1 WSHSY and CDR2 SAAADI. V dropped 8 bases and J dropped 4; count of bases not matched to a gene: 5. CDR3 DNA: TGCGCCAGCCACTCGGGACAGGGGTACAATGAGCAGTTCTTC. This translates into CASHSGQGYNEQFF.

This chain joins TRBV5-1 and TRBJ1-2; D is ambiguous. Germline V CDR1 and CDR2: SGHRS, YFSETQ. V gave up 0 bases and J gave up 4 bases, with 7 bases separating them. The CDR3 is 13 residues long. The CDR3: CASSLGEGYGYTF. The CDR3 nucleotides are TGCGCCAGCAGCTTGGGCGAGGGCTATGGCTACACCTTC.

The J gene is TRBJ1-2, the V gene TRBV28, with 9 bases identical to TRBD1. Germline CDR1 reads MDHEN; CDR2 reads SYDVKM. Trimming cost V 7 bases and J 7 bases; bases outside gene matches: 13. CDR3 length: 15 amino acids. CDR3 in DNA: TGTGCCAGCACGATCCCCGGGACAGGGTATCGTGGCTACACCTTC. Protein sequence: CASTIPGTGYRGYTF.

J is TRBJ1-2 and V is TRBV24-1; TRBD1 is a possible D gene (5 bases). The CDR3 spans 13 residues. CDR1 is KGHDR and CDR2 is SFDVKD in the germline V gene. The V end was cut by 9 bases, the J end by 7 bases, with 17 bases between. The CDR3 nucleotides read TGTGCCACCTCCTCCAGGGCAGGAGGTGGCTACACCTTC. Encoded protein: CATSSRAGGGYTF.

The V call is TRBV3-1 (or the pseudogene TRBV3-2), the J call TRBJ1-2; D unresolved. CDR1 is LGHDT and CDR2 is YNNKEL in the germline V gene (reference sequence). The ends were cut back, 2 bases at V and 0 bases at J, with 7 bases in the middle. This CDR3 has 14 amino acids. CDR3 nucleotides: TGTGCCAGCAGCCAAATAAGTTCTAACTATGGCTACACCTTC. Protein: CASSQISSNYGYTF.

This clone was observed a few times. The chain joins TRBV6-5 to TRBJ1-6; no clear D. The CDR3 is 13 residues long. CDR1 MNHEY and CDR2 SVGAGI come from the germline V gene. Trimming took 7 bases from V and 7 from J, leaving 11 bases between them. Written as DNA, the CDR3 is TGTGCCAGCACCGGGGTATTAAATTCACCCCTCCACTTT. It is translated as CASTGVLNSPLHF.

The table lists this clone with a few counts. The chain employs TRBV5-1 and TRBJ1-1; D is perhaps TRBD1 (5 bases). Trimming cost V 4 bases and J 4 bases, with 14 bases left between them. The CDR3 contains 14 residues. Looked up from germline, CDR1 is SGHRS and CDR2 is YFSETQ. In nucleotides, the CDR3 is TGCGCCAGCAGCCGCCAAGGAGGGGCCACTGAAGCTTTCTTT. Translated: CASSRQGGATEAFF.

V gene TRBV5-4 combines with J gene TRBJ1-1; D might be TRBD1 (5 bases). Between the trimmed V and J ends, which lost 4 bases and 1 base, there was a span of 14 bases. The germline V gene encodes CDR1 SGHNT and CDR2 YYREEE (reference sequence). The CDR3 runs 15 residues. DNA for the CDR3: TGTGCCAGCAGCCTAGGAGGTGGGACGAACACTGAAGCTTTCTTT. It is translated as CASSLGGGTNTEAFF.

The chain is built from TRBV10-2 and TRBJ2-1; the D gene is possibly TRBD2 (5 bases). This CDR3 comprises 15 residues. Germline values: CDR1 WSHSY, CDR2 SAAADI. Trimming took off 10 bases at V and 0 bases at J, with 16 bases between the two ends. The CDR3 DNA is TGCGCCATCTTGGCAGCGGAGAGCTCCTACAATGAGCAGTTCTTC. As protein: CAILAAESSYNEQFF.

This clone was detected only a few times. The rearrangement joins TRBV2 to TRBJ1-2; D uncertain. Germline V gene lookup returns CDR1 SNHLY and CDR2 FYNNEI. The CDR3 runs to 14 residues. V was clipped by 4 bases and J by 6 bases, with 15 bases between them. In DNA, the CDR3 is TGTGCCAGCAGTGCTTCATTTCCCATCAATGGCTACACCTTC. This codes for CASSASFPINGYTF. The entire variable domain, with the rest obtained from reference TRBV2 and TRBJ1-2, is as follows: EPEVTQTPSHQVTQMGQEVILRCVPISNHLYFYWYRQILGQKVEFLVSFYNNEISEKSEIFDDQFSVERPDGSNFTLKIRSTKLEDSAMYFCASSASFPINGYTFGSGTRLTVV.

A single count supports this clone. The V and J genes are TRBV25-1 and TRBJ2-2, with D possibly TRBD2 on 5 matching bases. This CDR3 contains 13 residues. CDR1 and CDR2 (germline): MGHDK, SYGVNS. Trimming removed 7 bases from V and 4 bases from J, with 10 bases in between. The CDR3: CASTLAGTGELFF. For the CDR3, the DNA is TGTGCCAGCACACTGGCGGGCACCGGGGAGCTGTTTTTT.

This chain connects TRBV7-6 to TRBJ1-1; the D gene is possibly TRBD1 (5 bases). Germline CDR1 SGHVS, CDR2 FNYEAQ. V was clipped by 5 bases and J by 1 base, with 14 bases between them. This CDR3 has 15 residues. The CDR3 coding sequence is TGTGCCAGCAGCGGAAACAGGCTGGGGAACACTGAAGCTTTCTTT. Residues: CASSGNRLGNTEAFF.

As DNA, the CDR3 is TGCGCCAGCAGCGGGGGACGACACAATATTCAGTACTTC. Its translation is CASSGGRHNIQYF. The rearrangement links TRBV5-1 to TRBJ2-4; D may correspond to TRBD1 or TRBD2 (5 bases each). The CDR3 is 13 amino acids. CDR1 SGHRS and CDR2 YFSETQ come from the germline V gene. V lost 4 bases and J lost 10, with 15 bases in between.

The chain uses TRBV10-3 and TRBJ2-7; TRBD2 might be the D (5 bases). This CDR3 spans 14 amino acids. V was shortened by 3 bases and J by 6 bases, with 15 bases between the two germline ends. Germline loops: CDR1 ENHRY, CDR2 SYGVKD. The CDR3 bases are TGTGCCATCAGTGACCCGCGGGTGGTAAGCGAGCAGTACTTC. This sequence encodes CAISDPRVVSEQYF.

This sequence joins TRBV6-5 and TRBJ1-6; D remains unclear. Germline values: CDR1 MNHEY, CDR2 SVGAGI. The V gene lost 5 bases and the J gene lost 7 bases, with 15 bases spanning the gap. The CDR3 totals 15 residues. The DNA of the CDR3 is TGTGCCAGCAGTCGACCGGAGGACGGGAATTCACCCCTCCACTTT. As protein: CASSRPEDGNSPLHF.

This chain connects TRBV28 to TRBJ2-7; D may be TRBD1 (6 bases). V was shortened by 1 base and J by 5 bases, with 12 bases between the two germline ends. CDR3 length: 14 residues. CDR1 MDHEN and CDR2 SYDVKM come from the germline V gene. The chain's CDR3 is CASSLFGGRNEQYF. As DNA, the CDR3 is TGTGCCAGCAGTTTATTTGGGGGCAGGAACGAGCAGTACTTC.

This clone was seen a few times. The chain recombines TRBV27 with TRBJ1-2; 8 positions agree with TRBD1. J was trimmed by 8 bases and V by 8 bases; bases with no gene match: 10. Germline CDR1 reads MNHEY; CDR2 reads SMNVEV (reference sequence). This CDR3 is built from 13 residues. This CDR3 reads CASGGKDRAGYTF. DNA of the CDR3: TGTGCCAGCGGAGGAAAGGACAGGGCGGGCTACACCTTC.

This clone was observed once. This chain uses TRBV5-5 with TRBJ1-4; the D gene is possibly TRBD1 (5 bases). Germline values: CDR1 SGHKS, CDR2 YYEKEE (reference sequence). The CDR3 runs 15 residues. V gave up 0 bases and J gave up 8 bases, with 14 bases separating them. CDR3 in amino acids: CASSLGGGEGEKLFF. The CDR3 DNA reads TGTGCCAGCAGCTTGGGCGGGGGAGAAGGGGAAAAACTGTTTTTT. Filled out from reference TRBV5-5 and TRBJ1-4, the complete variable domain reads DAGVTQSPTHLIKTRGQQVTLRCSPISGHKSVSWYQQVLGQGPQFIFQYYEKEERGRGNFPDRFSARQFPNYSSELNVNALLLGDSALYLCASSLGGGEGEKLFFGSGTQLSVL.

The chain recombines TRBV7-2 with TRBJ2-2; 9 bases line up with TRBD2. Trimming removed 1 base from V and 0 bases from J; junction bases left unmatched: 6. The CDR3 runs to 18 residues. The V gene's germline CDR1 is SGHTA and CDR2 FQGNSA. The CDR3 coding sequence is TGTGCCAGCAGCTTAGTGGTAGCGGGAGCTCCGAACACCGGGGAGCTGTTTTTT. Translating it yields CASSLVVAGAPNTGELFF.

The chain combines TRBV18 with TRBJ1-5, with a possible D match to TRBD1 (5 bases). CDR3 length: 13 amino acids. Trimming took 6 bases from V and 3 from J, leaving 9 bases between them. Germline lookup yields CDR1 KGHSH and CDR2 LQKENI. DNA of the CDR3: TGTGCCAGCTCGTCGGGGCTCAATCAGCCCCAGCATTTT. Protein: CASSSGLNQPQHF.

This clone showed up just a few times. The gene calls are TRBV11-2 and TRBJ1-2; D not resolved. With 1 base removed from V and 5 bases from J, the gap between germline ends came to 8 bases. From germline, CDR1 is SGHAT and CDR2 FQNNGV. The CDR3 loop spans 13 amino acids. The CDR3 spells CASSLGPSYGYTF. In DNA form, the CDR3 reads TGTGCCAGCAGCTTAGGCCCCTCTTATGGCTACACCTTC.

The chain combines TRBV2 with TRBJ1-1, with TRBD1 matching 7 bases. This CDR3 has 15 amino acids. Trimming took 4 bases from V and 4 from J; bases not matched to a gene: 9. Germline values: CDR1 SNHLY, CDR2 FYNNEI. The CDR3 sequence: CASSVGGQGVTEAFF. CDR3 sequence (DNA): TGTGCCAGCAGTGTCGGCGGGCAGGGGGTCACTGAAGCTTTCTTT.